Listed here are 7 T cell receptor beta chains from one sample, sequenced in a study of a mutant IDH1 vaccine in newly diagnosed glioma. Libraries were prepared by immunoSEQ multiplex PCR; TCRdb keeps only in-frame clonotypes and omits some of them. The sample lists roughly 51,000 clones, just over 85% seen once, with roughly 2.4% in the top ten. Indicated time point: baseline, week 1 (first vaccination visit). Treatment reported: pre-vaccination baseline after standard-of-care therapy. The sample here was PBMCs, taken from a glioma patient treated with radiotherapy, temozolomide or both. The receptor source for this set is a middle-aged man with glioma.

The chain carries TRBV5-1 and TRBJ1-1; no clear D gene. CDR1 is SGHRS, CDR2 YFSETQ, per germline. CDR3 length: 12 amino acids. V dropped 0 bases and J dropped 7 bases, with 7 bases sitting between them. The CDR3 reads CASSLAGIEAFF. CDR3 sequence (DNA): TGCGCCAGCAGCTTGGCCGGTATTGAAGCTTTCTTT.

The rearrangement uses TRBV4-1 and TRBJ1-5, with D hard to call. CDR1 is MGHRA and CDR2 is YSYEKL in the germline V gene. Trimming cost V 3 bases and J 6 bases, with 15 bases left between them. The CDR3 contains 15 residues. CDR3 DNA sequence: TGCGCCAGCAGCCACGGGGAGGGTACGGGTCAGCCCCAGCATTTT. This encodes CASSHGEGTGQPQHF.

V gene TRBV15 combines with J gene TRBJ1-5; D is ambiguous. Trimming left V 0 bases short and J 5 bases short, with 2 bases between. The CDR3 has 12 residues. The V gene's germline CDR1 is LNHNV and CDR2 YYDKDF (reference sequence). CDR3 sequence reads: CATSRDDQPQHF. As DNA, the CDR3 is TGTGCCACCAGCAGAGACGATCAGCCCCAGCATTTT. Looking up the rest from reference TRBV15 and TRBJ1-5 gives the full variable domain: DAMVIQNPRYQVTQFGKPVTLSCSQTLNHNVMYWYQQKSSQAPKLLFHYYDKDFNNEADTPDNFQSRRPNTSFCFLDIRSPGLGDTAMYLCATSRDDQPQHFGDGTRLSIL.

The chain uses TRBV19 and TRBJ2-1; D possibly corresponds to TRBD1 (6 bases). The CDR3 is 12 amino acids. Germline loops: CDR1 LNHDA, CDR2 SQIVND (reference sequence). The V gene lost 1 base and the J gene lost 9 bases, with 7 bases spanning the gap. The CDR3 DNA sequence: TGTGCCAGTAGTATAGGGGGGCTTGAGCAGTTCTTC. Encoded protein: CASSIGGLEQFF.

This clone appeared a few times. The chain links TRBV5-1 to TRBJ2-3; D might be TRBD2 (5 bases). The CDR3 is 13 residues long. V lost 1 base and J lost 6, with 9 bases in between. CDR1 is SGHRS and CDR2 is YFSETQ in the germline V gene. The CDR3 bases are TGCGCCAGCAGCTTGCGGGGTGCGGATACGCAGTATTTT. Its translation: CASSLRGADTQYF. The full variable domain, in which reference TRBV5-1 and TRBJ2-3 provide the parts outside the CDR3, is KAGVTQTPRYLIKTRGQQVTLSCSPISGHRSVSWYQQTPGQGLQFLFEYFSETQRNKGNFPGRFSGRQFSNSRSEMNVSTLELGDSALYLCASSLRGADTQYFGPGTRLTVL.

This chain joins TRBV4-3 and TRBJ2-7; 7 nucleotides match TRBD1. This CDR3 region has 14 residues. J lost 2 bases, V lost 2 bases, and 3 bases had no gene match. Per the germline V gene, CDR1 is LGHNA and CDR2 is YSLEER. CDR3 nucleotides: TGCGCCAGCAGCCAAACGGGACAGACCTACGAGCAGTACTTC. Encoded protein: CASSQTGQTYEQYF.

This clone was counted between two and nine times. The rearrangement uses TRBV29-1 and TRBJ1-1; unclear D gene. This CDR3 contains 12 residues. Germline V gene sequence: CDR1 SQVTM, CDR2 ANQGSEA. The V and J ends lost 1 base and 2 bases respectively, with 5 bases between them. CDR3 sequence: CSVEGFNTEAFF. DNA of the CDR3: TGCAGCGTTGAAGGGTTTAACACTGAAGCTTTCTTT.